Shown below are 26 T cell receptor beta chains from a single sample sequenced in a study of early T cells in non-severe SARS-CoV-2 infection. TCRdb redid the calling of the 5' RACE reads with MiXCR, one entry per CDR3 protein. The sample yields about 110,000 distinct CDR3 sequences, 9% to 14% seen once. The sample taken for sequencing was whole blood. All receptors derive from an adult who was a healthcare worker with PCR-confirmed SARS-CoV-2 infection or an uninfected control (not recorded which).

This clonotype was observed at least ten times. The chain joins TRBV11-2 to TRBJ1-2; D gene unclear. Germline lookup yields CDR1 SGHAT and CDR2 FQNNGV. Deletions cut 3 bases from V and 4 bases from J, with 9 bases between. CDR3 size: 13 residues. This chain's CDR3 is CASSLAGPYGYTF. The CDR3 DNA is TGTGCCAGCAGCTTGGCGGGCCCCTATGGCTACACCTTC.

This clonotype was seen only a few times. This chain links TRBV9 with TRBJ2-3; 7 nucleotides align to TRBD1. V lost 3 bases, J lost 2 bases, and 12 bases stayed unmatched. The CDR3 covers 17 residues. Per the germline V gene, CDR1 is SGDLS and CDR2 is YYNGEE. DNA of the CDR3: TGTGCCAGCAGCGAGAATCCGCCGGGACAGTTCACAGATACGCAGTATTTT. Translation gives CASSENPPGQFTDTQYF. Full variable domain (remainder filled in from reference TRBV9 and TRBJ2-3): DSGVTQTPKHLITATGQRVTLRCSPRSGDLSVYWYQQSLDQGLQFLIQYYNGEERAKGNILERFSAQQFPDLHSELNLSSLELGDSALYFCASSENPPGQFTDTQYFGPGTRLTVL.

The V call is TRBV28, the J call TRBJ2-3, with 7 bases matching TRBD1. J was trimmed by 4 bases and V by 5 bases; bases with no gene match: 12. Germline V gene data show CDR1 as MDHEN and CDR2 as SYDVKM. This CDR3 contains 16 residues. In nucleotides, the CDR3 is TGTGCCAGCAGTCCCTGGACAGGAGTCAGAGCAGATACGCAGTATTTT. It codes for CASSPWTGVRADTQYF. Looking up the rest from reference TRBV28 and TRBJ2-3 gives the full variable domain: DVKVTQSSRYLVKRTGEKVFLECVQDMDHENMFWYRQDPGLGLRLIYFSYDVKMKEKGDIPEGYSVSREKKERFSLILESASTNQTSMYLCASSPWTGVRADTQYFGPGTRLTVL.

This rearrangement joins TRBV27 to TRBJ2-7; TRBD2 matches at 10 bases. The CDR3 is made up of 15 amino acids. Trimming cost V 7 bases and J 5 bases; bases outside gene matches: 11. Germline CDR1 MNHEY, CDR2 SMNVEV (reference sequence). The CDR3 loop is CASNARSGGRDEQYF. In DNA form, the CDR3 reads TGTGCCAGCAACGCGCGTAGCGGGGGGAGGGACGAGCAGTACTTC.

This clonotype was detected ten times or more. The rearrangement uses TRBV12-3 or TRBV12-4 and TRBJ2-1, with 10 positions matching TRBD2. This CDR3 comprises 16 residues. V gave up 1 base and J gave up 3 bases; unmatched junction bases: 3. The CDR3, as DNA: TGTGCCAGCAGTTTAGACAGCGGGGGGGACTACAATGAGCAGTTCTTC. This gives the protein CASSLDSGGDYNEQFF.

This clonotype has just a few counts. DNA of the CDR3: TGTGCCAGCAGCTTGGAGAGGGGCAACACTGAAGCTTTCTTT. Translation: CASSLERGNTEAFF. The V and J genes are TRBV5-4 and TRBJ1-1; D perhaps matches TRBD1 (5 bases). Per the germline V gene, CDR1 is SGHNT and CDR2 is YYREEE (reference sequence). This CDR3 region has 14 residues. The V gene lost 0 bases and the J gene lost 2 bases, with 8 bases spanning the gap. The complete variable domain, with remaining parts taken from reference TRBV5-4 and TRBJ1-1, reads ETGVTQSPTHLIKTRGQQVTLRCSSQSGHNTVSWYQQALGQGPQFIFQYYREEENGRGNFPPRFSGLQFPNYSSELNVNALELDDSALYLCASSLERGNTEAFFGQGTRLTVV.

This clonotype was detected a few times. The CDR3, as DNA: TGCAGCGTTACCAGGACAGATACGCAGTATTTT. This gives the protein CSVTRTDTQYF. V is TRBV29-1 and J is TRBJ2-3, with D unclear. This CDR3 is 11 amino acids long. V lost 5 bases and J lost 3, with 6 bases in between. The V gene's germline CDR1 is SQVTM and CDR2 ANQGSEA.

This clonotype turned up a few times. The chain recombines TRBV5-6 with TRBJ1-5, with no clear D. Germline V lookup: CDR1 SGHDT, CDR2 YYEEEE. Trimming cost V 6 bases and J 1 base, with 17 bases left between them. This CDR3 is built from 16 residues. CDR3 coding DNA: TGTGCCAGCACCTTATGGACTGTTTCGAGCAATCAGCCCCAGCATTTT. Protein product: CASTLWTVSSNQPQHF.

The genes are TRBV20-1 and TRBJ1-1; 9 nucleotides match TRBD1. The CDR3 covers 13 residues. V was pared by 6 bases and J by 10 bases, with 12 bases of the junction left unmatched. Per germline, CDR1 DFQATT and CDR2 SNEGSKA (reference sequence). The CDR3 DNA sequence: TGCAGTGCCATAGAACAGGGGGCGGTTGGAGCTTTCTTT. Translation gives CSAIEQGAVGAFF.

At least ten counts were recorded for this clonotype. This chain connects TRBV13 to TRBJ2-2; 7 bases fit TRBD1. Trimming at V came to 0 bases and at J to 1 base, leaving 11 bases not matched to a gene. This CDR3 has 19 amino acids. From germline, CDR1 is PRHDT and CDR2 FYEKMQ (reference sequence). The chain's CDR3 is CASSLGAIRDRKNTGELFF. In nucleotides, the CDR3 is TGTGCCAGCAGCTTAGGGGCAATACGGGACAGAAAGAACACCGGGGAGCTGTTTTTT.

The V and J genes are TRBV6-5 and TRBJ2-7; D unclear. Trimming cost V 6 bases and J 7 bases, with 25 bases left between them. The V gene's germline CDR1 is MNHEY and CDR2 SVGAGI. CDR3 length equals 16 residues. In nucleotides, the CDR3 is TGTGCCAGCAGCTCCTCCACAGTTCTGAATTTTGGGGAGCAGTACTTC. Its translation: CASSSSTVLNFGEQYF.

This clonotype showed up just a few times. The chain combines TRBV24-1 with TRBJ2-1; D gene uncertain. Germline V gives CDR1 KGHDR, CDR2 SFDVKD. Trimming cost V 0 bases and J 6 bases, with 14 bases left between them. This CDR3 is 16 amino acids long. DNA for the CDR3: TGTGCCACCAGTGATTTGGACCCAAAGGTCGGCAATGAGCAGTTCTTC. It encodes CATSDLDPKVGNEQFF.

The rearrangement links TRBV15 to TRBJ1-5, with D possibly matching TRBD1 (5 bases). The V gene's germline CDR1 is LNHNV and CDR2 YYDKDF (reference sequence). CDR3 length: 15 residues. V was clipped by 0 bases and J by 9 bases, with 15 bases between them. CDR3 DNA sequence: TGTGCCACCAGCAGAGATCCGGGACTAGCCGGGCCCCAGCATTTT. Translated: CATSRDPGLAGPQHF.

The chain joins TRBV25-1 to TRBJ2-6; 8 bases agree with TRBD1. CDR1 is MGHDK and CDR2 is SYGVNS in the germline V gene. The J segment lost 1 base and the V segment lost 3 bases, leaving 8 bases of the junction unmatched. The CDR3 has 18 residues. The CDR3 spells CASSETGTGLSGANVLTF. CDR3 coding DNA: TGTGCCAGCAGTGAGACCGGGACAGGCCTTTCTGGGGCCAACGTCCTGACTTTC. Filled out from reference TRBV25-1 and TRBJ2-6, the complete variable domain reads EADIYQTPRYLVIGTGKKITLECSQTMGHDKMYWYQQDPGMELHLIHYSYGVNSTEKGDLSSESTVSRIRTEHFPLTLESARPSHTSQYLCASSETGTGLSGANVLTFGAGSRLTVL.

This clonotype was counted only a few times. The chain is built from TRBV5-4 and TRBJ2-4, with 9 bases identical to TRBD1. Trimming took 4 bases from V and 6 from J; bases not matched to a gene: 5. The CDR3 has 14 residues. Germline V CDR1 and CDR2: SGHNT, YYREEE (reference sequence). CDR3: CASSAGTGLNIQYF. The CDR3, as DNA: TGTGCCAGCAGCGCCGGGACAGGGCTAAACATTCAGTACTTC.

This rearrangement joins TRBV4-2 to TRBJ2-7; unclear D gene. This CDR3 comprises 15 residues. CDR1 and CDR2 (germline): LGHNA, YNFKEQ. Trimming stripped 0 bases from V and 0 bases from J, with 9 bases between. The DNA for the CDR3 is TGTGCCAGCAGCCAAGATCGGGTCAGCTCCTACGAGCAGTACTTC. Protein sequence: CASSQDRVSSYEQYF.

CDR3 sequence reads: CSASFSTGGNQPQHF. CDR3 sequence (DNA): TGCAGTGCTAGCTTCTCGACGGGAGGCAATCAGCCCCAGCATTTT. The chain links TRBV20-1 to TRBJ1-5; D ambiguous. Trimming pared 3 bases from V and 2 bases from J, leaving 14 bases between. The CDR3 has 15 residues. Germline V gene sequence: CDR1 DFQATT, CDR2 SNEGSKA (reference sequence).

The V and J genes are TRBV5-4 and TRBJ2-1; D is unresolved. The CDR3 has 13 amino acids. V lost 5 bases, J lost 2 bases, and 8 bases lay in between. Germline CDR1 SGHNT, CDR2 YYREEE (reference sequence). CDR3: CASRENTYNEQFF. The CDR3 nucleotides are TGTGCCAGCAGAGAGAACACCTACAATGAGCAGTTCTTC.

Of note for this clonotype: This may stem from a read error, because a much larger clone lies one nucleotide away. The chain couples TRBV15 to TRBJ2-3; 9 nucleotides align to TRBD1. The CDR3 runs 16 residues. J lost 0 bases, V lost 4 bases, and 5 bases had no gene match. The germline gives CDR1 LNHNV, CDR2 YYDKDF (reference sequence). The CDR3 loop reads CATSNRGLLSTDTQYF. The CDR3 region has the DNA TGTGCCACCAGCAACAGGGGGCTATTGAGCACAGATACGCAGTATTTT. The entire variable domain, with the rest obtained from reference TRBV15 and TRBJ2-3, is as follows: DAMVIQNPRYQVTQFGKPVTLSCSQTLNHNVMYWYQQKSSQAPKLLFHYYDKDFNNEADTPDNFQSRRPNTSFCFLDIRSPGLGDTAMYLCATSNRGLLSTDTQYFGPGTRLTVL.

The CDR3 region is CASSPGPHEQYF. CDR3 in DNA: TGTGCCAGCAGTCCGGGCCCACACGAGCAGTACTTC. This chain uses TRBV12-3 or TRBV12-4 with TRBJ2-7, with unresolved D. Trimming stripped 5 bases from V and 5 bases from J, with 10 bases between. The length of the CDR3 is 12 residues.

This clonotype occurred many times. The chain links TRBV30 to TRBJ1-1, with 8 positions matching TRBD1. The CDR3 is made up of 12 amino acids. CDR1 is GTSNPN, CDR2 SVGIG, per germline (reference sequence). V trimming: 4 bases; J trimming: 9 bases; junction bases outside the gene matches: 7. Written as DNA, the CDR3 is TGTGCCTGGACCGAGGGACAGGCACAAGCTTTCTTT. It translates to CAWTEGQAQAFF.

This clonotype was picked up many times. V and J are TRBV27 and TRBJ2-7; 8 nucleotides match TRBD2. Germline V CDR1 and CDR2: MNHEY, SMNVEV (reference sequence). The ends lost 4 bases at V and 2 bases at J; junction bases unmatched: 13. CDR3 length equals 17 residues. CDR3 bases: TGTGCCAGCAGTTCCTATCTAGGCGGGGGGCGTCCCTACGAGCAGTACTTC. This translates into CASSSYLGGGRPYEQYF.

This clonotype appeared many times. The rearrangement links TRBV3-1 to TRBJ2-1; a weak D match, TRBD2 (6 bases). Between the trimmed V and J ends, which lost 1 base and 4 bases, there was a span of 8 bases. CDR1 and CDR2 from the germline V gene are LGHDT and YNNKEL (reference sequence). The length of the CDR3 is 14 residues. CDR3 coding DNA: TGTGCCAGCAGCCAAGGGACTATATACAATGAGCAGTTCTTC. Protein: CASSQGTIYNEQFF.

The chain is built from TRBV5-6 and TRBJ2-3, with 9 bases aligning to TRBD2. The V gene end was trimmed by 2 bases and the J gene end by 4 bases; junction bases not matched to a gene: 5. The germline V gene has CDR1 SGHDT and CDR2 YYEEEE. CDR3 length: 15 amino acids. In nucleotides, the CDR3 is TGTGCCAGCAGCTTTAGCGGGAGTTCGCCAGATACGCAGTATTTT. Translation gives CASSFSGSSPDTQYF.

The chain uses TRBV11-2 and TRBJ2-6, with a possible D match to TRBD1 (6 bases). CDR3 length equals 15 residues. Germline V lookup: CDR1 SGHAT, CDR2 FQNNGV. V dropped 7 bases and J dropped 4 bases, with 14 bases sitting between them. DNA for the CDR3: TGTGCCAGCACCTTCAGGGGTGAAGGGGCCAACGTCCTGACTTTC. Encoded protein: CASTFRGEGANVLTF.

The chain recombines TRBV16 with TRBJ1-5; possible D gene TRBD1, 6 bases. V lost 0 bases to trimming and J lost 7 bases, with 10 bases between them. The V gene's germline CDR1 is KGHSY and CDR2 FQNENV. This CDR3 is built from 14 residues. CDR3 nucleotides: TGTGCCAGCAGCCAATCGGGGGGCCAACAGCCCCAGCATTTT. It specifies CASSQSGGQQPQHF.